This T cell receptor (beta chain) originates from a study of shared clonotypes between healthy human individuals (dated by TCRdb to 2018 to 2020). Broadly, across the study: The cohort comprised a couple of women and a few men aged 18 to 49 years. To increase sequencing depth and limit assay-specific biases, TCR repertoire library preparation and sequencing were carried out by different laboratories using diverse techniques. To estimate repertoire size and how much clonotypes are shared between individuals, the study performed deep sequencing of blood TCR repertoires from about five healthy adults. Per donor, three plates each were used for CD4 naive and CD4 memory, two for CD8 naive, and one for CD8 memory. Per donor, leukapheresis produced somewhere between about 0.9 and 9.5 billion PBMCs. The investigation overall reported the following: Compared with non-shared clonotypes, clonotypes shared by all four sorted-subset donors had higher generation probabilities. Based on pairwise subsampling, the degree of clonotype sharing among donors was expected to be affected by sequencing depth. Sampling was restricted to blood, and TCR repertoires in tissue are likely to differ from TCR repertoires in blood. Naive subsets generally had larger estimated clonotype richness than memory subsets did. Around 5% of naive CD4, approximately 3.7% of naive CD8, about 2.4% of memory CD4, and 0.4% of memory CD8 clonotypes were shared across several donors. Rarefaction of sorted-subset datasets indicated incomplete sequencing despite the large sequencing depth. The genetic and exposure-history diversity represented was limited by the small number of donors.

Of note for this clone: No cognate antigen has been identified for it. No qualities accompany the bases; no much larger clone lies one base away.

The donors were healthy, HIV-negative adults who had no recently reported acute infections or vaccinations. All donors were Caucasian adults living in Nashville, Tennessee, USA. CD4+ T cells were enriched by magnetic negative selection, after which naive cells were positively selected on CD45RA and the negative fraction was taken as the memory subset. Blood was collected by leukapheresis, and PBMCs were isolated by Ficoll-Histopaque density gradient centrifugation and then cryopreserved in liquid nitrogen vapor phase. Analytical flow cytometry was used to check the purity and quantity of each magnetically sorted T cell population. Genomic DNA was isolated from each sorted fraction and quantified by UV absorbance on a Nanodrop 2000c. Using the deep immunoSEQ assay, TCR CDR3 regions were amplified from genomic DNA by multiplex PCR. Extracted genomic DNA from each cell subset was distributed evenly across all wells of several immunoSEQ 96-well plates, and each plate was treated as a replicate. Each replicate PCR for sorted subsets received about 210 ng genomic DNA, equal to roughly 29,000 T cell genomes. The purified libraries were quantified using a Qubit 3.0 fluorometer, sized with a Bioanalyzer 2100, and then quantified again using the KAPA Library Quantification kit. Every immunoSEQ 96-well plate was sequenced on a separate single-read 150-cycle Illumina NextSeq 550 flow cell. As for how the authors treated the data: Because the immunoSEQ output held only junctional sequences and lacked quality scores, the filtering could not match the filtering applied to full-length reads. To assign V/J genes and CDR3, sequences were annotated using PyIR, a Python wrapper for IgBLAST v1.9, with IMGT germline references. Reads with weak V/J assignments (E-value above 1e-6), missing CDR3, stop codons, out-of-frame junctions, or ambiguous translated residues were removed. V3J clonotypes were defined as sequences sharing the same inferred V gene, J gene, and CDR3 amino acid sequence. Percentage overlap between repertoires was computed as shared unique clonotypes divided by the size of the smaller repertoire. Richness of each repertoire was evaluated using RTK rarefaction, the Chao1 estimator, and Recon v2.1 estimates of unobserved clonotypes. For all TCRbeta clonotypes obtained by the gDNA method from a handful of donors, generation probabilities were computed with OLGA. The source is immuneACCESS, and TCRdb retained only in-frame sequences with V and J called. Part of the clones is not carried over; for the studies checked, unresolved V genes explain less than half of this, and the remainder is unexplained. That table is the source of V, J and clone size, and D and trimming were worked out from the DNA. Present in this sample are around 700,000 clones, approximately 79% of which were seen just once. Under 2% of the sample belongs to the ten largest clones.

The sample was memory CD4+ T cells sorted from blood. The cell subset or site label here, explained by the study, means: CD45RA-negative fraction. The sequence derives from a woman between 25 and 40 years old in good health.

The CDR3 in this case is CASSQVGGYEQYF. The base sequence is TGTGCCAGCAGCCAAGTCGGTGGATACGAGCAGTACTTC. The rearranged chain carries TRBV4-2 and TRBJ2-7; confidence is insufficient to name the D gene. The CDR3 spans 13 residues, from the cysteine through the phenylalanine. CDR3 DNA is the only sequence kept; it has 39 bases, read in frame from the first base. V gives up 1 base and J gives up 4 bases, and the segment between their germline ends measures 8 bases. CDR1 LGHNA and CDR2 YNFKEQ were looked up in the germline V gene.